The 27 T cell receptor beta chains listed next were all sequenced from one sample in a study of shared clonotypes between healthy human individuals. Produced via immunoSEQ multiplex PCR; TCRdb's table is partial and in-frame only. The sample has some 470,000 clones, around 78% seen once. Sequenced material: PBMCs. The receptors originated from a woman in her thirties or forties in good health. Some clones in this sample may be carry-over from other donors' samples.

The V and J genes are TRBV6-5 and TRBJ1-2, with 11 nucleotides matching TRBD1. This CDR3 is built from 13 residues. Germline V gene data show CDR1 as MNHEY and CDR2 as SVGAGI. V lost 6 bases and J lost 6; bases outside the gene matches: 3. The CDR3 DNA reads TGTGCCAGCAGGTGGACAGGGGGCCATGGCTACACCTTC. This sequence encodes CASRWTGGHGYTF.

The chain has TRBV7-3 and TRBJ2-3; a weak D match, TRBD2 (6 bases). From germline, CDR1 is SGHTA and CDR2 FQGTGA. V lost 3 bases and J lost 2, with 15 bases in between. This CDR3 is built from 16 residues. CDR3 amino acids: CASSFLGDLSTDTQYF. CDR3 in DNA: TGTGCCAGCAGCTTTTTAGGGGACTTGTCCACAGATACGCAGTATTTT. The whole variable domain, remainder taken from reference TRBV7-3 and TRBJ2-3, is GAGVSQTPSNKVTEKGKYVELRCDPISGHTALYWYRQSLGQGPEFLIYFQGTGAADDSGLPNDRFFAVRPEGSVSTLKIQRTERGDSAVYLCASSFLGDLSTDTQYFGPGTRLTVL.

The rearrangement links TRBV4-3 to TRBJ1-5; D might be TRBD1 (6 bases). V lost 0 bases, J lost 9 bases, and 15 bases lay in between. The CDR3 extends over 15 amino acids. Germline CDR1 is LGHNA and CDR2 is YSLEER. Here the CDR3 reads CASSQEVQGHRPQHF. CDR3 nucleotides: TGCGCCAGCAGCCAAGAGGTCCAGGGGCATCGGCCCCAGCATTTT.

This clone was detected a few times. Sequence at one end of the junction differs from germline and may be a read error. Other DNA sequences in the same sample also yield this CDR3. This rearrangement joins TRBV28 to TRBJ2-7, with a possible D match to TRBD1 (5 bases). The CDR3 sequence is 13 residues long. Germline CDR1 is MDHEN and CDR2 is SYDVKM. CDR3 region: CASSLGHVYEQYF. The CDR3 nucleotides read TGTGCCAGCAGCCTCGGACACGTCTACGAGCAATACTTC.

This clone was seen only once. This likely came from a read error, as a far larger clone is one base away. The sample holds other DNA sequences that translate to the same CDR3. This chain connects TRBV11-2 to TRBJ2-7; possible D gene TRBD1, 6 bases. CDR1 and CDR2 from the germline V gene are SGHAT and FQNNGV. The CDR3 contains 12 residues. V lost 5 bases and J 5 bases, leaving 10 bases between the germline ends. CDR3 residues: CASSVDRDEQYF. The CDR3 DNA follows: TGTGCCAGCAGCGTGGACAGAGACGAGCAGTACTTC.

The rearrangement links TRBV14 to TRBJ1-5; D call uncertain. The CDR3 is 15 residues long. V shed 4 bases and J shed 0 bases, with 10 bases lying between them. Germline V gene sequence: CDR1 SGHDN, CDR2 FVKESK. The CDR3: CASSPRWDSNQPQHF. The DNA for the CDR3 is TGTGCCAGCAGCCCCCGGTGGGATAGCAATCAGCCCCAGCATTTT.

The chain is built from TRBV27 and TRBJ2-7, with TRBD2 identical over 13 bases. From germline, CDR1 is MNHEY and CDR2 SMNVEV (reference sequence). Trimming cost V 5 bases and J 6 bases; bases outside gene matches: 25. CDR3 length: 21 residues. In nucleotides, the CDR3 is TGTGCCAGCAGTCCCTTTCTTCGGCCGGGACTAGCGGGGAGGTCCGGCTTCGAGCAGTACTTC. As protein: CASSPFLRPGLAGRSGFEQYF.

This chain joins TRBV28 and TRBJ2-7; 11 bases fit TRBD2. CDR3 length: 15 residues. Germline CDR1 and CDR2: MDHEN and SYDVKM. J lost 6 bases, V lost 4 bases, and 8 bases had no gene match. The chain's CDR3 is CASSSPSGRRGEQYF. Here the CDR3 DNA reads TGTGCCAGCAGTTCCCCTAGCGGGAGGAGGGGCGAGCAGTACTTC.

The rearrangement joins TRBV10-3 to TRBJ2-3; D uncertain. With 4 bases removed from V and 4 bases from J, the gap between germline ends came to 6 bases. The CDR3 is 12 amino acids. Germline V gene data show CDR1 as ENHRY and CDR2 as SYGVKD. The CDR3 here is CAISAHSDTQYF. The DNA for the CDR3 is TGTGCCATCAGTGCCCATTCAGATACGCAGTATTTT.

A word on this clone: A far larger clone is just one base off, so this is likely a read error. Other DNA sequences in the same sample also yield this CDR3. The genes are TRBV28 and TRBJ2-7; 12 positions match TRBD1. This CDR3 is built from 19 residues. Germline CDR1 and CDR2: MDHEN and SYDVKM. The CDR3 region is CASSLPGTGGYGTPYEQYF. In DNA, the CDR3 is TGCGCCAGCAGTTTACCCGGGACAGGGGGCTACGGAACCCCCTACGAGCAGTACTTC.

The V and J genes are TRBV29-1 and TRBJ1-2; 7 bases fit TRBD1. The germline gives CDR1 SQVTM, CDR2 ANQGSEA. This CDR3 has 13 amino acids. J was trimmed by 5 bases and V by 7 bases; bases with no gene match: 10. CDR3 nucleotide sequence: TGCAGCGCTGACCCCAAACAGGGGTATGGCTACACCTTC. Residues: CSADPKQGYGYTF.

The CDR3 DNA sequence: TGTGCCAGCAGCTTCTCAGGGCTTAACACCGGGGAGCTGTTTTTT. This codes for CASSFSGLNTGELFF. V is TRBV7-2 and J is TRBJ2-2, with D perhaps TRBD1 (5 bases). Germline CDR1 is SGHTA and CDR2 is FQGNSA. The V end lost 3 bases, the J end lost 2 bases, and 10 bases lay between the germline ends. CDR3 length: 15 amino acids.

CDR3 amino acids: CATSRDRAHNEQFF. The DNA for the CDR3 is TGTGCCACCAGCAGAGATCGGGCACACAATGAGCAGTTCTTC. V and J are TRBV15 and TRBJ2-1; D is unresolved. The V gene's germline CDR1 is LNHNV and CDR2 YYDKDF (reference sequence). The CDR3 covers 14 residues. V lost 0 bases to trimming and J lost 5 bases, with 8 bases between them.

Only one count was recorded for this clone. The chain couples TRBV6-1 to TRBJ2-7; D is unclear. V dropped 7 bases and J dropped 4 bases, with 17 bases sitting between them. CDR1 and CDR2 (germline): MNHNS, SASEGT. This CDR3 has 14 amino acids. The CDR3 bases are TGTGCCAGCATAGATTTAGCAGTTACATACGAGCAGTACTTC. Its translation is CASIDLAVTYEQYF.

This chain uses TRBV6-5 with TRBJ2-7; D not resolved. V lost 4 bases, J lost 3 bases, and 13 bases lay in between. The CDR3 runs to 14 residues. From germline, CDR1 is MNHEY and CDR2 SVGAGI. CDR3 DNA sequence: TGTGCCAGCAGTTCTACAGACCGAGACTACGAGCAGTACTTC. Protein: CASSSTDRDYEQYF.

A word on this clone: This may arise from a read error, as a much more abundant clone is one base away. The rearrangement joins TRBV27 to TRBJ2-3; D unresolved. Trimming cost V 2 bases and J 3 bases, with 6 bases left between them. CDR1 is MNHEY, CDR2 SMNVEV, per germline (reference sequence). The CDR3 is made up of 13 amino acids. CDR3: CASSLMGTDTQYF. In DNA, the CDR3 is TGTGCCAGCAGTTTAATGGGAACAGATACGCAGTATTTT.

The chain combines TRBV7-9 with TRBJ2-1; D is perhaps TRBD2 (6 bases). The germline V and J ends were trimmed by 1 base and 8 bases, with 15 bases remaining between them. The CDR3 runs to 15 residues. The germline V gene encodes CDR1 SEHNR and CDR2 FQNEAQ (reference sequence). The CDR3 nucleotides read TGTGCCAGCAGCTTAGTAGGGGCTGGGAGGTATGAGCAGTTCTTC. Amino acids: CASSLVGAGRYEQFF.

The V gene is TRBV19, the J gene TRBJ1-1; a weak D match, TRBD1 (5 bases). This CDR3 region has 13 residues. The V gene lost 2 bases and the J gene lost 7 bases, with 11 bases spanning the gap. Germline V lookup: CDR1 LNHDA, CDR2 SQIVND (reference sequence). The CDR3 sequence: CASSILAGGEAFF. DNA for the CDR3: TGTGCCAGTAGTATATTAGCGGGGGGTGAAGCTTTCTTT.

In this sample, this clone turned up a few times. This rearrangement joins TRBV7-6 to TRBJ2-6; no clear D. The CDR3 loop spans 15 amino acids. Germline V gene data show CDR1 as SGHVS and CDR2 as FNYEAQ. Deletions cut 2 bases from V and 0 bases from J, with 5 bases between. In nucleotides, the CDR3 is TGTGCCAGCAGCTTAAAGCTCTCTGGGGCCAACGTCCTGACTTTC. This codes for CASSLKLSGANVLTF.

The chain joins TRBV7-2 to TRBJ2-5; no reliable D call. V lost 5 bases, J lost 0 bases, and 7 bases lay in between. Per the germline V gene, CDR1 is SGHTA and CDR2 is FQGNSA. The CDR3 consists of 13 residues. The CDR3 DNA reads as TGTGCCAGCAGCCTCCTCAACCAAGAGACCCAGTACTTC. Amino acids: CASSLLNQETQYF.

The rearrangement links TRBV15 to TRBJ2-2, with a weak D call TRBD1 (5 bases). Germline CDR1 is LNHNV and CDR2 is YYDKDF (reference sequence). This CDR3 is built from 13 residues. The V end was cut by 1 base, the J end by 5 bases, with 5 bases between. CDR3 nucleotides: TGTGCCACCAGCAGAGGGACAACCGGGGAGCTGTTTTTT. This encodes CATSRGTTGELFF.

The CDR3 DNA reads as TGCAGTGCTAGTAAATCCGAGCAGTTCTTC. Amino acids: CSASKSEQFF. The rearrangement links TRBV20-1 to TRBJ2-1; D ambiguous. This CDR3 is built from 10 residues. Germline V lookup: CDR1 DFQATT, CDR2 SNEGSKA (reference sequence). V lost 3 bases and J 10 bases, leaving 7 bases between the germline ends.

This clone was detected many times. This chain links TRBV29-1 with TRBJ2-1, with 12 bases matching TRBD2. Germline CDR1 and CDR2: SQVTM and ANQGSEA. The V gene end was trimmed by 3 bases and the J gene end by 8 bases; junction bases not matched to a gene: 11. The CDR3 consists of 16 residues. The DNA for the CDR3 is TGCAGCGTTGAGGGGGGTCTAGCGGGAGGGCCTGATGAGCAGTTCTTC. As protein: CSVEGGLAGGPDEQFF.

This chain links TRBV7-9 with TRBJ1-1; TRBD1 matches at 7 bases. Trimming removed 5 bases from V and 1 base from J; junction bases left unmatched: 4. Germline CDR1 is SEHNR and CDR2 is FQNEAQ (reference sequence). The CDR3 runs to 14 residues. CDR3 amino acids: CASSVGQRNTEAFF. DNA for the CDR3: TGTGCCAGCAGCGTGGGACAGAGGAACACTGAAGCTTTCTTT.

This clone was detected a few times. This chain links TRBV5-4 with TRBJ2-5; 8 nucleotides agree with TRBD2. Germline CDR1 SGHNT, CDR2 YYREEE (reference sequence). Losses at the gene ends were 3 bases for V and 4 bases for J; bases not matched to a gene: 2. This CDR3 is built from 13 residues. The CDR3 DNA is TGTGCCAGCAGCTCGAGCGGGAGAGAGACCCAGTACTTC. This encodes CASSSSGRETQYF. The full variable domain, its missing parts supplied by reference TRBV5-4 and TRBJ2-5, is ETGVTQSPTHLIKTRGQQVTLRCSSQSGHNTVSWYQQALGQGPQFIFQYYREEENGRGNFPPRFSGLQFPNYSSELNVNALELDDSALYLCASSSSGRETQYFGPGTRLLVL.

The chain recombines TRBV28 with TRBJ2-7, with D possibly matching TRBD2 (6 bases). Germline V gene lookup returns CDR1 MDHEN and CDR2 SYDVKM. This CDR3 is built from 16 residues. The V end was cut by 6 bases, the J end by 2 bases, with 20 bases between. The CDR3 nucleotides are TGTGCCAGCAGCAGTTCGGCCGGGACTGAAACCTACGAGCAGTACTTC. It codes for CASSSSAGTETYEQYF.

The genes are TRBV25-1 and TRBJ2-3; maybe TRBD2 (5 bases). CDR3 length: 15 residues. CDR1 MGHDK and CDR2 SYGVNS come from the germline V gene. The V end was cut by 3 bases, the J end by 4 bases, with 14 bases between. The CDR3 coding sequence is TGTGCCAGCAGTGATCCACGGGGTACGGCAGATACGCAGTATTTT. Translated, it gives CASSDPRGTADTQYF.